This TCR beta chain was found in a study of blood T cell repertoires in COVID-19. Repertoires were generated with immunoSEQ multiplex PCR, while TCRdb's copy carries only in-frame clones and drops some. The sample has about 250,000 clones, around 90% seen once. CDR1 is LGHDT, CDR2 YNNKEL, per germline (reference sequence). V was shortened by 0 bases and J by 1 base, with 7 bases between the two germline ends. The CDR3 consists of 15 residues. The chain carries TRBV3-1 (or the pseudogene TRBV3-2) and TRBJ1-5; D is possibly TRBD1 (6 bases). The receptor comes from a woman aged 40 to 49 who had recovered from COVID-19. The sequenced material came from peripheral blood. The CDR3 DNA follows: TGTGCCAGCAGCCAAGACGGGACAAGCAATCAGCCCCAGCATTTT. Its protein product is CASSQDGTSNQPQHF.